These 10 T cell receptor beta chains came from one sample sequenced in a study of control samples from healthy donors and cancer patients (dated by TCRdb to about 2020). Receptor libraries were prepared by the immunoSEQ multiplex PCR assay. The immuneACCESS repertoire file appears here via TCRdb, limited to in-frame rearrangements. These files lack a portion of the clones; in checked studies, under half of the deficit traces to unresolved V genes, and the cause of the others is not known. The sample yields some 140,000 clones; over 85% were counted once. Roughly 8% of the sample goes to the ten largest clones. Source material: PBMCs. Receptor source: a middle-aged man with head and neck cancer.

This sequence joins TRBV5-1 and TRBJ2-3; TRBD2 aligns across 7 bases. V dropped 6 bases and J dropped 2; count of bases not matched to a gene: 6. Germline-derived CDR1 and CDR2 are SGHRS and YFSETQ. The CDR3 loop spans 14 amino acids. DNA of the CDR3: TGCGCCAGCAAACCCCGGGGGGACACAGATACGCAGTATTTT. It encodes CASKPRGDTDTQYF.

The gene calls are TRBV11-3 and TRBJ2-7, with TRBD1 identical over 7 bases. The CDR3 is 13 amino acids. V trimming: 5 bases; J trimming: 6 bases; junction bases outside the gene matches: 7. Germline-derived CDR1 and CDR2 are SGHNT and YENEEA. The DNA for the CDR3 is TGTGCCAGCAGCCCCGGAAGACAGGGCGAGCAGTACTTC. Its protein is CASSPGRQGEQYF.

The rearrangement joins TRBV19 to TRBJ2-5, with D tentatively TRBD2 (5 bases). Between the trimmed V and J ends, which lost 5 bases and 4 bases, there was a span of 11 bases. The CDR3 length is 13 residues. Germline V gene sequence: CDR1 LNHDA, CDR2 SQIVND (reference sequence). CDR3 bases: TGTGCCAGTAGTCCTAGCCTCAGAGAGACCCAGTACTTC. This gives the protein CASSPSLRETQYF.

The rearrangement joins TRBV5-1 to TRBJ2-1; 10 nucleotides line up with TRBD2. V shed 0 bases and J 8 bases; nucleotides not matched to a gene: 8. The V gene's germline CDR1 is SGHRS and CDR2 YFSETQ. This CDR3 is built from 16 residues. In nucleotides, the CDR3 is TGCGCCAGCAGCTTGGCCGCTCTAGCGGGGGTGTATGAGCAGTTCTTC. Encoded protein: CASSLAALAGVYEQFF.

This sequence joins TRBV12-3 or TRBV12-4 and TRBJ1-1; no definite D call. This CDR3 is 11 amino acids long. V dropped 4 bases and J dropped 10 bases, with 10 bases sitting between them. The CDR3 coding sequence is TGTGCCAGCAGTTCGGTCCGGGGAGCTTTCTTT. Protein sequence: CASSSVRGAFF.

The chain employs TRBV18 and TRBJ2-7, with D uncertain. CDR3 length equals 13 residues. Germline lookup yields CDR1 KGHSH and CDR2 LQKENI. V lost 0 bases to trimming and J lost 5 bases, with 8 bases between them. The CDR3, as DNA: TGTGCCAGCTCACCACCGACCCGGGACGAGCAGTACTTC. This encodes CASSPPTRDEQYF.

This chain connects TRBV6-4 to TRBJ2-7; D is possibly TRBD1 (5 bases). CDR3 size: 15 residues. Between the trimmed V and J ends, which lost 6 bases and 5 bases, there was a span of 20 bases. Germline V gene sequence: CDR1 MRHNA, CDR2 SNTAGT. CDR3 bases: TGTGCCAGCAGGCCCCAGGGCTTGGGTTTCGACGAGCAGTACTTC. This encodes CASRPQGLGFDEQYF.

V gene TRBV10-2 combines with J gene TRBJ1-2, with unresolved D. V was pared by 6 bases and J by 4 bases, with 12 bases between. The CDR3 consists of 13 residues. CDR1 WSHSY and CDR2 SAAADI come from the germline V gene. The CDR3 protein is CASRDPGSYGYTF. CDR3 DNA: TGCGCCAGCAGGGACCCAGGCTCCTATGGCTACACCTTC.

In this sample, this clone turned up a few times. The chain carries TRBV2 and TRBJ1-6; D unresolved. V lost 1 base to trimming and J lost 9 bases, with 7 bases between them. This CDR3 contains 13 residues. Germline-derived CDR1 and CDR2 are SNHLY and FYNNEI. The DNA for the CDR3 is TGTGCCAGCAGTGAAGGGATGGGTTCACCCCTCCACTTT. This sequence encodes CASSEGMGSPLHF.

The CDR3 nucleotides read TGTGCCAGCTCACGGCCCGGGACGGCGTTTTTAGGCTACACCTTC. The encoded protein is CASSRPGTAFLGYTF. The rearrangement uses TRBV18 and TRBJ1-2; a weak D match, TRBD1 (5 bases). There are 15 residues in the CDR3. Trimming removed 4 bases from V and 8 bases from J, with 20 bases in between. CDR1 is KGHSH, CDR2 LQKENI, per germline.